The sequence of this TCR beta chain was determined in a study of T-cell memory formation after mild COVID-19. Each CDR3 protein gets one entry after TCRdb re-called the 5' RACE reads with MiXCR. The sample includes hundreds of thousands of distinct CDR3 sequences, more than 20% of them seen just once. The specimen was PBMCs or a T cell subset sorted from them (not recorded which). The sequence was collected from an adult woman who had mild COVID-19 (a few samples of this study predate the infection). Cell type and time point are not known.

The DNA of the CDR3 is TGCGCCAGCAGCCAAGACTTATTGACAGGGAGCTACACCTTC. Protein: CASSQDLLTGSYTF. The chain is built from TRBV4-3 and TRBJ1-2; TRBD1 matches at 7 bases. V shed 0 bases and J 9 bases; nucleotides not matched to a gene: 7. The CDR3 is 14 residues long. Germline-derived CDR1 and CDR2 are LGHNA and YSLEER.